One and the same sample provided the 21 T cell receptor beta chains below, sequenced in a study of cytomegalovirus exposure and HLA in healthy donors. Researchers ran the PCR with 60 Vbeta and 13 Jbeta primers. Using immunoSEQ multiplex PCR, the repertoire was profiled, and TCRdb retains in-frame clones only, with some absent. The data hold around 75,000 clones, with about 80% observed a single time. Sequencing was performed on PBMCs. These receptors came from a man aged 40-50 years in good health and CMV-seronegative.

The chain combines TRBV7-8 with TRBJ2-7; D unclear. The CDR3 runs 14 residues. CDR1 and CDR2 from the germline V gene are SGHVS and FQNEAQ. V lost 5 bases and J 0 bases, leaving 11 bases between the germline ends. The CDR3 sequence is CASSETPGSYEQYF. The CDR3 DNA follows: TGTGCCAGCAGCGAGACCCCGGGCTCCTACGAGCAGTACTTC.

The CDR3 bases are TGTGCCAGCAGCCCATACAGGGTTGAGAATTCACCCCTCCACTTT. This encodes CASSPYRVENSPLHF. The chain joins TRBV7-2 to TRBJ1-6; perhaps TRBD1 as D (6 bases). The CDR3 is 15 residues long. Germline V gives CDR1 SGHTA, CDR2 FQGNSA. V dropped 5 bases and J dropped 7 bases, with 15 bases sitting between them.

The rearrangement uses TRBV4-3 and TRBJ1-4; a possible D gene is TRBD1 (6 bases). The V gene lost 4 bases and the J gene lost 5 bases, with 8 bases spanning the gap. The CDR3 sequence is 13 residues long. Germline values: CDR1 LGHNA, CDR2 YSLEER. CDR3 region: CASSLGQNEKLFF. CDR3 DNA sequence: TGCGCCAGCAGCCTCGGACAGAATGAAAAACTGTTTTTT.

This clone has only one observation. The V and J genes are TRBV5-1 and TRBJ2-5; 8 bases are a match to TRBD1. The J call is doubtful: the DNA matches TRBJ2-7 better. In germline, CDR1 is SGHRS, CDR2 YFSETQ. This CDR3 contains 16 residues. CDR3 DNA sequence: TGCGCCAGCAGCCGAGCCTTGGACAGGGCATCCTACGAGCAGTACTTC. Its translation: CASSRALDRASYEQYF.

V is TRBV7-6 and J is TRBJ1-3; D unclear. Germline CDR1 is SGHVS and CDR2 is FNYEAQ. V was pared by 6 bases and J by 1 base, with 10 bases between. This CDR3 has 14 residues. The CDR3 DNA reads as TGTGCCAGCAGTCTCGAGAAATCTGGAAACACCATATATTTT. Translating it yields CASSLEKSGNTIYF.

The chain is built from TRBV19 and TRBJ1-3; D is uncertain. This CDR3 is 12 amino acids long. The V gene lost 0 bases and the J gene lost 8 bases, with 5 bases spanning the gap. Per the germline V gene, CDR1 is LNHDA and CDR2 is SQIVND (reference sequence). CDR3 sequence reads: CASSIDRHTIYF. As DNA, the CDR3 is TGTGCCAGTAGTATAGACAGGCACACCATATATTTT.

The chain uses TRBV5-4 and TRBJ1-1; TRBD1 matches 7 bases. After removal of 0 bases from V and 5 bases from J, the junction contained 7 bases not matched to a gene. Germline V lookup: CDR1 SGHNT, CDR2 YYREEE (reference sequence). The length of the CDR3 is 15 residues. The CDR3 coding sequence is TGTGCCAGCAGCTTGGAAGAGGGGGCGTATACTGAAGCTTTCTTT. This gives the protein CASSLEEGAYTEAFF.

This sequence joins TRBV19 and TRBJ1-5, with a weak D call TRBD1 (5 bases). Germline V gives CDR1 LNHDA, CDR2 SQIVND (reference sequence). V lost 3 bases and J lost 6, with 15 bases in between. This CDR3 contains 15 residues. This chain's CDR3 is CASSILGGDGQPQHF. The CDR3 bases are TGTGCCAGTAGTATCCTCGGAGGGGACGGTCAGCCCCAGCATTTT.

The V and J genes are TRBV9 and TRBJ2-3; 11 nucleotides agree with TRBD1. Germline trimming cut 4 bases from V and 5 bases from J; bases unmatched to any gene: 9. The CDR3 spans 16 residues. Germline V gene lookup returns CDR1 SGDLS and CDR2 YYNGEE. The CDR3 reads CASSYGQGALGDTQYF. In DNA, the CDR3 is TGTGCCAGCAGCTACGGACAGGGGGCCCTAGGAGATACGCAGTATTTT. The variable domain in full, with the rest retrieved from reference TRBV9 and TRBJ2-3, is DSGVTQTPKHLITATGQRVTLRCSPRSGDLSVYWYQQSLDQGLQFLIQYYNGEERAKGNILERFSAQQFPDLHSELNLSSLELGDSALYFCASSYGQGALGDTQYFGPGTRLTVL.

The chain links TRBV7-9 to TRBJ2-5; 7 bases match TRBD2. This CDR3 region has 13 residues. Trimming removed 5 bases from V and 3 bases from J; junction bases left unmatched: 3. Looked up from germline, CDR1 is SEHNR and CDR2 is FQNEAQ (reference sequence). Written as DNA, the CDR3 is TGTGCCAGCAGCCTAAGCGGGGAAGAGACCCAGTACTTC. This codes for CASSLSGEETQYF.

V and J are TRBV7-9 and TRBJ2-7; D might be TRBD1 (6 bases). The V end lost 8 bases, the J end lost 6 bases, and 14 bases lay between the germline ends. This CDR3 spans 12 amino acids. From germline, CDR1 is SEHNR and CDR2 FQNEAQ (reference sequence). This CDR3 is CASWHRDSEQYF. CDR3 DNA sequence: TGTGCCAGCTGGCACAGGGATTCCGAGCAGTACTTC.

The sample holds one count of this clone. The J gene is TRBJ1-5, the V gene TRBV2; D is perhaps TRBD1 (5 bases). Germline CDR1 SNHLY, CDR2 FYNNEI. Trimming left V 8 bases short and J 3 bases short, with 8 bases between. The CDR3 length is 12 residues. CDR3 amino acids: CASARVNQPQHF. In DNA form, the CDR3 reads TGTGCCAGCGCCAGGGTCAATCAGCCCCAGCATTTT.

The rearrangement uses TRBV21-1 and TRBJ2-3; TRBD2 reflects the table's D call only, with no check against the DNA. TRBV21-1 is a documented pseudogene. The CDR3 contains 14 residues. The CDR3 loop is CASSMTSGTDTQYF. The CDR3 region has the DNA TGTGCCAGCAGCATGACTAGCGGAACAGATACGCAGTATTTT.

This clone was seen more than once but under ten times. This chain links TRBV7-8 with TRBJ1-6, with D hard to call. The CDR3 sequence is 13 residues long. Germline V gene sequence: CDR1 SGHVS, CDR2 FQNEAQ. Trimming stripped 5 bases from V and 9 bases from J, with 11 bases between. CDR3 sequence reads: CASSLPEISPLHF. The CDR3 DNA is TGTGCCAGCAGCCTACCGGAGATTTCACCCCTCCACTTT.

This clone was found once. This sequence joins TRBV30 and TRBJ2-3; 13 positions agree with TRBD2. The ends lost 1 base at V and 0 bases at J; junction bases unmatched: 10. The CDR3 contains 19 residues. The germline gives CDR1 GTSNPN, CDR2 SVGIG (reference sequence). This chain's CDR3 is CAWSALRTSGGTSTDTQYF. The DNA for the CDR3 is TGTGCCTGGAGTGCCCTTCGGACTAGCGGGGGTACTAGCACAGATACGCAGTATTTT.

The chain recombines TRBV28 with TRBJ1-2, with 11 nucleotides matching TRBD1. Losses at the gene ends were 6 bases for V and 8 bases for J; bases not matched to a gene: 5. Per germline, CDR1 MDHEN and CDR2 SYDVKM. The CDR3 is 13 amino acids. DNA for the CDR3: TGTGCCAGCAGACGTGGACAGGGGGCCGGCTACACCTTC. Translating it yields CASRRGQGAGYTF.

The rearrangement uses TRBV4-2 and TRBJ1-2; D perhaps matches TRBD1 (6 bases). Trimming left V 0 bases short and J 5 bases short, with 22 bases between. CDR3 length: 18 amino acids. Germline-derived CDR1 and CDR2 are LGHNA and YNFKEQ. CDR3 nucleotides: TGTGCCAGCAGCCAAGATCATTTTAATCGGGCAGGGGAATATGGCTACACCTTC. Its translation: CASSQDHFNRAGEYGYTF.

This sequence joins TRBV5-1 and TRBJ2-3; the match to TRBD2 covers 12 bases. CDR3 length equals 17 residues. Germline CDR1 reads SGHRS; CDR2 reads YFSETQ. V was clipped by 4 bases and J by 4 bases; unmatched bases: 10. The CDR3 region has the DNA TGCGCCAGCAGCGGGAACCTAGCGGGGGGGTGGTCAGATACGCAGTATTTT. This gives the protein CASSGNLAGGWSDTQYF.

The V and J genes are TRBV2 and TRBJ2-1; TRBD1 might be the D (6 bases). V was shortened by 6 bases and J by 6 bases, with 18 bases between the two germline ends. CDR1 is SNHLY, CDR2 FYNNEI, per germline. CDR3 length: 15 residues. CDR3 sequence reads: CASRTHRESLNEQFF. CDR3 nucleotide sequence: TGTGCCAGCAGAACCCACAGGGAATCCCTCAATGAGCAGTTCTTC. The complete variable domain, with remaining parts taken from reference TRBV2 and TRBJ2-1, reads EPEVTQTPSHQVTQMGQEVILRCVPISNHLYFYWYRQILGQKVEFLVSFYNNEISEKSEIFDDQFSVERPDGSNFTLKIRSTKLEDSAMYFCASRTHRESLNEQFFGPGTRLTVL.

V gene TRBV5-5 combines with J gene TRBJ1-2; 9 bases map to TRBD1. The V segment lost 1 base and the J segment 7 bases; nucleotides outside the gene matches: 8. The CDR3 spans 15 residues. Germline V gene sequence: CDR1 SGHKS, CDR2 YYEKEE (reference sequence). The CDR3 region has the DNA TGTGCCAGCAGCTTGTTGGGACAGGGCAGAATTGGCTACACCTTC. This encodes CASSLLGQGRIGYTF.

This clone is a singleton in its sample. A junction boundary mismatches the germline segment, possibly from a read error. The chain carries TRBV28 and TRBJ1-5; D remains unclear. CDR3 size: 14 residues. CDR1 is MDHEN, CDR2 SYDVKM, per germline. The CDR3 loop reads CASRTAGGGQPRHF. Here the CDR3 DNA reads TGTGCCAGCAGGACGGCAGGCGGAGGTCAGCCCCGGCATTTT. Looking up the rest from reference TRBV28 and TRBJ1-5 gives the full variable domain: DVKVTQSSRYLVKRTGEKVFLECVQDMDHENMFWYRQDPGLGLRLIYFSYDVKMKEKGDIPEGYSVSREKKERFSLILESASTNQTSMYLCASRTAGGGQPRHFGDGTRLSIL.